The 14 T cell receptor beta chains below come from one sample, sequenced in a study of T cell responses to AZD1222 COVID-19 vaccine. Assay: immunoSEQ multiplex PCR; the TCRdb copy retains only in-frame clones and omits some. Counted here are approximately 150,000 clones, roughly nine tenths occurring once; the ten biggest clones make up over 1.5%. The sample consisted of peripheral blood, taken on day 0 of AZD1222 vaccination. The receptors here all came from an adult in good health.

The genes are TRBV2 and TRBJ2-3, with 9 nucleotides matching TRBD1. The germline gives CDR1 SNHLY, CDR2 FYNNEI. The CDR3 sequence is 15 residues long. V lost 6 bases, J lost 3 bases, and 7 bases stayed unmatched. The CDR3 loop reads CASRDRDRVTDTQYF. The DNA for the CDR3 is TGTGCCAGCAGGGACCGGGACAGGGTTACAGATACGCAGTATTTT.

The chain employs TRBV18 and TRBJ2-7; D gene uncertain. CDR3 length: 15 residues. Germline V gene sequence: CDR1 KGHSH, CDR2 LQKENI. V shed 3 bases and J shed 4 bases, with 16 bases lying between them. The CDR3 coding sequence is TGTGCCAGCTCACCGACCAGCATCAATTCGTACGAGCAGTACTTC. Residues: CASSPTSINSYEQYF.

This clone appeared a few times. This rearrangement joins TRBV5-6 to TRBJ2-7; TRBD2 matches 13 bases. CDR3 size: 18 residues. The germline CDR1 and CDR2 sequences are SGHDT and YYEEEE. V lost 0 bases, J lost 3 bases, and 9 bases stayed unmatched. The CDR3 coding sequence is TGTGCCAGCAGCTTGGACGGACTAGCGGGAGTCAGAAGCTACGAGCAGTACTTC. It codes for CASSLDGLAGVRSYEQYF. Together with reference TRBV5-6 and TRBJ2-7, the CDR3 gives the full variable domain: DAGVTQSPTHLIKTRGQQVTLRCSPKSGHDTVSWYQQALGQGPQFIFQYYEEEERQRGNFPDRFSGHQFPNYSSELNVNALLLGDSALYLCASSLDGLAGVRSYEQYFGPGTRLTVT.

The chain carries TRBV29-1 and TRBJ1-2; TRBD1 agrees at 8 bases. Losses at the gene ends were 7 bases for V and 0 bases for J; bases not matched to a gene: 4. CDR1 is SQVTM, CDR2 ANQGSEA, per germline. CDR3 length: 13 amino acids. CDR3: CSGGDRTNYGYTF. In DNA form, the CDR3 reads TGCAGCGGGGGGGACAGGACTAACTATGGCTACACCTTC.

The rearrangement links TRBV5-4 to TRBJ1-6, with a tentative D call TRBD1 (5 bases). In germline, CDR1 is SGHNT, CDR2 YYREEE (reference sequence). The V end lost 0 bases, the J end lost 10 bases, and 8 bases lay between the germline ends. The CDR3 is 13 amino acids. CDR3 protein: CASSLEGNSPLHF. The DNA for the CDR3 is TGTGCCAGCAGCTTGGAGGGGAACTCACCCCTCCACTTT.

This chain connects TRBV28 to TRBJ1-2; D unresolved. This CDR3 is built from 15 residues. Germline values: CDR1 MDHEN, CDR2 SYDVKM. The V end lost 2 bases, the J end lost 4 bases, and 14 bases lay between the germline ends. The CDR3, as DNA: TGTGCCAGCAGTTTAGGGTCGGGGTCCTTCTATGGCTACACCTTC. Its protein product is CASSLGSGSFYGYTF.

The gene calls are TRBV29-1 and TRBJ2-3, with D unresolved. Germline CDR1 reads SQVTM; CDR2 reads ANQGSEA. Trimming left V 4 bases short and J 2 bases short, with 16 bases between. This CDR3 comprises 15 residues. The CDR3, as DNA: TGCAGCGTTGTGTGGCTTATAACATTCACAGATACGCAGTATTTT. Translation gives CSVVWLITFTDTQYF.

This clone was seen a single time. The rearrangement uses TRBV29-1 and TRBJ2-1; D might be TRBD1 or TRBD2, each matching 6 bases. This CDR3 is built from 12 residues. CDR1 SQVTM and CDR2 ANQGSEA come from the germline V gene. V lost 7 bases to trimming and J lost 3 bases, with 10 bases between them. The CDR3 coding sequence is TGCAGCGGGCGGGACAACTACAATGAGCAGTTCTTC. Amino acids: CSGRDNYNEQFF.

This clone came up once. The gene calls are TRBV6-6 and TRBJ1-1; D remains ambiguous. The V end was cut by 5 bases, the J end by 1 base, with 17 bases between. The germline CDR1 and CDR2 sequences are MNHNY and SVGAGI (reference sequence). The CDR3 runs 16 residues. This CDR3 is CASSGSVRQKNTEAFF. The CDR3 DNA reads TGTGCCAGCAGTGGTTCGGTGCGGCAGAAGAACACTGAAGCTTTCTTT.

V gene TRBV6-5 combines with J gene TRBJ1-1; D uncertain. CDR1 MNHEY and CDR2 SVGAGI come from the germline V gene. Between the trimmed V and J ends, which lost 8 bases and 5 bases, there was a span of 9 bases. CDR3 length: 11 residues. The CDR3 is CASDWWTEAFF. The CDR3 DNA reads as TGTGCCAGCGACTGGTGGACTGAAGCTTTCTTT.

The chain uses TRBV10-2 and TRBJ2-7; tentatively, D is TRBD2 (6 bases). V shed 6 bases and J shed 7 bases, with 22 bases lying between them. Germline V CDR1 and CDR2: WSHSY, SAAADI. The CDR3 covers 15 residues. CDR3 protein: CASREIGTDGVEQYF. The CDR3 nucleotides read TGCGCCAGCAGGGAAATCGGGACTGATGGGGTAGAGCAGTACTTC.

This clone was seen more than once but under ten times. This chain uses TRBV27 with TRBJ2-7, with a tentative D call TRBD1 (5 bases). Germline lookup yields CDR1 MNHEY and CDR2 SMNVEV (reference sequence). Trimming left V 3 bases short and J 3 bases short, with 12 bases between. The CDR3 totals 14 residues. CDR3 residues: CASSFWGRFYEQYF. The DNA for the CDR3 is TGTGCCAGCAGTTTTTGGGGCAGATTCTACGAGCAGTACTTC.

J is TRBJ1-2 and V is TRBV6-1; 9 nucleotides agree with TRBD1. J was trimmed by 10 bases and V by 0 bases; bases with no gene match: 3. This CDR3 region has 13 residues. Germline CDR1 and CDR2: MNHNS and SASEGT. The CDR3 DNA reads TGTGCCAGCAGTGAAGCTTGGGACAGGGACTACACCTTC. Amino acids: CASSEAWDRDYTF.

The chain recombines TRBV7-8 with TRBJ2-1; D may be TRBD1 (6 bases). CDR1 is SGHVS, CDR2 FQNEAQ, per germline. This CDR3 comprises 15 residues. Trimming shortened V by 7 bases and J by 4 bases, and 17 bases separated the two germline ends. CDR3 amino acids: CASIPPPGQYNEQFF. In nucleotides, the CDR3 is TGTGCCAGCATCCCACCCCCTGGACAGTACAATGAGCAGTTCTTC.